The sequence of this TCR beta chain was determined in a study of OX40 agonist ivuxolimab in advanced cancers. Whole-study results and caveats: At 0.1 to 3.0 mg/kg, CD4+ and CD8+ blood T cells expanded clonally by week 6.

A note on this clone: Its antigen is not known.

Libraries were prepared by immunoSEQ multiplex PCR; TCRdb keeps only in-frame clonotypes and omits some of them. This repertoire shows tens of thousands of clones, about 85% found once; its top ten account for about 4%. The sequence came from an adult with an advanced solid tumor such as melanoma, head and neck, liver or kidney cancer. The specimen was CD4+ or CD8+ T cells sorted from blood, collected in a trial of the OX40 agonist ivuxolimab.

The chain's CDR3 is CASSISGGRTGANVLTF. In nucleotides, the CDR3 is TGTGCCAGTAGTATCTCAGGGGGGAGGACTGGGGCCAACGTCCTGACTTTC. The chain recombines TRBV19 with TRBJ2-6, with D maybe TRBD1 (7 bases). The CDR3 spans 17 residues. Germline CDR1 is LNHDA and CDR2 is SQIVND (reference sequence). Deletions cut 3 bases from V and 2 bases from J, with 14 bases between. Combining the CDR3 with reference TRBV19 and TRBJ2-6 gives the whole variable domain DGGITQSPKYLFRKEGQNVTLSCEQNLNHDAMYWYRQDPGQGLRLIYYSQIVNDFQKGDIAEGYSVSREKKESFPLTVTSAQKNPTAFYLCASSISGGRTGANVLTFGAGSRLTVL.